The 6 T cell receptor beta chains listed next were all sequenced from one sample in a study of OX40 agonist ivuxolimab in advanced cancers. Sequenced by immunoSEQ multiplex PCR; TCRdb stores in-frame clones only, minus some. Here the sample spans 65,000 to 90,000 clones, around 80% being singletons. This material consisted of CD4+ or CD8+ T cells sorted from blood, taken in a trial of the OX40 agonist ivuxolimab. The receptors derive from an adult with an advanced solid tumor such as melanoma, head and neck, liver or kidney cancer.

This chain joins TRBV2 and TRBJ1-3, with D unresolved. Germline V CDR1 and CDR2: SNHLY, FYNNEI. The germline V and J ends were trimmed by 6 bases and 4 bases, with 13 bases remaining between them. CDR3 length equals 14 residues. The CDR3 spells CASRAPGGGNTIYF. As DNA, the CDR3 is TGTGCCAGCAGGGCCCCGGGCGGAGGAAACACCATATATTTT.

In this sample, this clone turned up a few times. The J gene is TRBJ2-5, the V gene TRBV5-1; D might be TRBD1 (6 bases). The CDR3 sequence is 15 residues long. CDR1 and CDR2 (germline): SGHRS, YFSETQ. V lost 5 bases and J 3 bases, leaving 17 bases between the germline ends. The CDR3 is CASSTGQTFEETQYF. In DNA form, the CDR3 reads TGCGCCAGCAGTACCGGACAGACCTTCGAAGAGACCCAGTACTTC.

V gene TRBV28 combines with J gene TRBJ1-5; 7 bases align to TRBD1. This CDR3 is built from 13 residues. Germline values: CDR1 MDHEN, CDR2 SYDVKM. Unmatched junction bases numbered 6, after V lost 6 bases and J lost 7 bases. CDR3 sequence: CASRTGWRQPQHF. The DNA of the CDR3 is TGTGCCAGCAGGACAGGGTGGCGGCAGCCCCAGCATTTT.

The V call is TRBV2, the J call TRBJ1-1, with D possibly being TRBD1 (5 bases). The V end was cut by 2 bases, the J end by 6 bases, with 13 bases between. The germline V gene encodes CDR1 SNHLY and CDR2 FYNNEI. This CDR3 has 14 amino acids. CDR3 loop: CASSERDWSPEAFF. CDR3 nucleotide sequence: TGTGCCAGCAGTGAAAGGGACTGGAGTCCTGAAGCTTTCTTT.

The chain links TRBV9 to TRBJ2-3; either TRBD1 or TRBD2 may fit D (5 bases each). The CDR3 is 14 residues long. The V and J ends lost 7 bases and 2 bases respectively, with 14 bases between them. Germline CDR1 reads SGDLS; CDR2 reads YYNGEE. CDR3: CASGGRGVTDTQYF. The CDR3 nucleotides read TGTGCCAGCGGGGGTCGGGGAGTCACAGATACGCAGTATTTT.

The gene calls are TRBV18 and TRBJ2-5, with a weak D call TRBD2 (6 bases). Trimming removed 1 base from V and 4 bases from J, with 7 bases in between. This CDR3 comprises 13 residues. The germline V gene encodes CDR1 KGHSH and CDR2 LQKENI. CDR3 nucleotides: TGTGCCAGCTCACCACTGGGAGGAGAGACCCAGTACTTC. Translation: CASSPLGGETQYF. Based on the CDR3 plus reference TRBV18 and TRBJ2-5, the full variable domain is NAGVMQNPRHLVRRRGQEARLRCSPMKGHSHVYWYRQLPEEGLKFMVYLQKENIIDESGMPKERFSAEFPKEGPSILRIQQVVRGDSAAYFCASSPLGGETQYFGPGTRLLVL.